This TCR beta chain was profiled in a study of post-analysis software for immune sequencing data. Broader study findings: Five TRBV segments were significantly more frequent in patients than in controls. TRBV5-6, TRBV5-1 and TRBV20-1 were among these segments. Those samples that were prepared in the same batch co-clustered strongly by F measure.

Per the germline V gene, CDR1 is MDHEN and CDR2 is SYDVKM. With 6 bases clipped from V and 5 bases from J, the junction kept 12 bases outside the gene matches. The CDR3 contains 17 residues. TCR beta cDNA libraries included unique molecular identifiers. TCRdb recomputed calls from the PCR reads with MiXCR, one row per CDR3 protein. The sample has roughly 730,000 distinct CDR3 sequences; just under 30% are singletons. This clonotype was seen only a few times. Its antigen is unidentified. Sequencing input: blood. This receptor was identified in a girl under 18 with multiple sclerosis. The V gene is TRBV28, the J gene TRBJ2-3; 12 bases match TRBD2. In DNA form, the CDR3 reads TGTGCCAGCAGGGGGAGCGGACTAGCGGGACGGCGAGATACGCAGTATTTT. Translation gives CASRGSGLAGRRDTQYF.